One sample yielded the 27 T cell receptor beta chains listed below, sequenced in a study of T-cell reconstitution after alpha-beta-depleted transplantation in children. TCRbeta library construction was performed incorporating unique molecular identifiers. MiXCR, applied by TCRdb to the PCR reads, yields one record per CDR3 protein. The sample holds 350,000 to 400,000 distinct CDR3 sequences; around 21% are singletons and the top ten take 3.5% to 4%. The sample consisted of PBMCs from the stem cell graft donor, taken from the stem cell graft. All receptors derive from a human donor who donated a stem cell graft to a child with acute myeloid leukemia.

This clonotype appeared a few times. V and J are TRBV27 and TRBJ2-1; 10 nucleotides align to TRBD1. CDR3 length: 14 residues. J was trimmed by 7 bases and V by 6 bases; bases with no gene match: 6. Germline lookup yields CDR1 MNHEY and CDR2 SMNVEV (reference sequence). The DNA for the CDR3 is TGTGCCAGCAGCTACGACAGGGGGCGTAATGAGCAGTTCTTC. Encoded protein: CASSYDRGRNEQFF.

This clonotype was detected many times. The V and J genes are TRBV29-1 and TRBJ2-1, with TRBD1 matching 9 bases. The length of the CDR3 is 16 residues. Germline CDR1 reads SQVTM; CDR2 reads ANQGSEA. J lost 3 bases, V lost 0 bases, and 6 bases had no gene match. The CDR3 here is CSVEDRRQGVYNEQFF. The CDR3 nucleotides are TGCAGCGTTGAAGATCGGAGACAGGGGGTCTACAATGAGCAGTTCTTC.

This clonotype was seen only a few times. The rearrangement links TRBV29-1 to TRBJ2-5, with D perhaps TRBD2 (6 bases). Trimming took off 3 bases at V and 5 bases at J, with 7 bases between the two ends. CDR1 and CDR2 (germline): SQVTM, ANQGSEA. This CDR3 region has 11 residues. The CDR3: CSVEEGETQYF. CDR3 nucleotide sequence: TGCAGCGTTGAGGAGGGGGAGACCCAGTACTTC.

This clonotype has a count of ten or more. The genes are TRBV20-1 and TRBJ2-1, with a tentative D call TRBD2 (6 bases). The V and J ends lost 6 bases and 6 bases respectively, with 18 bases between them. Germline V gene sequence: CDR1 DFQATT, CDR2 SNEGSKA (reference sequence). CDR3 length equals 14 residues. Here the CDR3 reads CSARTSRGSNEQFF. The CDR3, as DNA: TGCAGTGCCAGGACCTCCCGGGGGAGCAATGAGCAGTTCTTC.

This clonotype was recorded many times. V is TRBV25-1 and J is TRBJ1-6; D unclear. This CDR3 is built from 14 residues. The V end was cut by 1 base, the J end by 4 bases, with 5 bases between. Germline assignment: CDR1 MGHDK and CDR2 SYGVNS. The CDR3 loop is CASSESDYNSPLHF. For the CDR3, the DNA is TGTGCCAGCAGTGAATCGGATTATAATTCACCCCTCCACTTT.

The chain links TRBV18 to TRBJ2-7; D is unclear. The CDR3 is 14 residues long. The germline V and J ends were trimmed by 2 bases and 8 bases, with 16 bases remaining between them. Germline values: CDR1 KGHSH, CDR2 LQKENI. DNA for the CDR3: TGTGCCAGCTCACCAGAGGCAGTTTCTCATAAGCAGTACTTC. Translated: CASSPEAVSHKQYF.

In its sample, this clonotype was seen a few times. The chain joins TRBV24-1 to TRBJ2-2; no clear D. The CDR3 totals 11 residues. The germline V gene has CDR1 KGHDR and CDR2 SFDVKD. V lost 7 bases and J lost 8, with 7 bases in between. The CDR3: CATRGSGELFF. CDR3 DNA sequence: TGTGCCACCAGGGGCTCGGGGGAGCTGTTTTTT.

This clonotype was counted only a few times. This rearrangement joins TRBV12-3 or TRBV12-4 to TRBJ2-5, with D perhaps assigned TRBD1 or TRBD2 (5 bases each). V was cut by 3 bases and J by 1 base, with 9 bases left in between. CDR3 length equals 14 residues. CDR3 loop: CASSLGPLQETQYF. The CDR3 DNA follows: TGTGCCAGCAGTTTGGGACCCCTCCAAGAGACCCAGTACTTC.

This CDR3 reads CASRPLQGPNTGELFF. The CDR3 bases are TGTGCCAGCAGACCCCTACAGGGCCCGAACACCGGGGAGCTGTTTTTT. The chain couples TRBV6-1 to TRBJ2-2; tentative D call: TRBD1 (6 bases). Deletions cut 6 bases from V and 0 bases from J, with 14 bases between. From germline, CDR1 is MNHNS and CDR2 SASEGT. This CDR3 is 16 amino acids long.

The chain recombines TRBV5-1 with TRBJ2-7, with D perhaps TRBD1 (6 bases). Germline loops: CDR1 SGHRS, CDR2 YFSETQ. Trimming left V 5 bases short and J 4 bases short, with 10 bases between. This CDR3 has 12 amino acids. The CDR3 here is CASRQGQYEQYF. The CDR3 DNA sequence: TGCGCCAGCAGACAGGGTCAATACGAGCAGTACTTC.

The chain uses TRBV2 and TRBJ2-1; 8 nucleotides line up with TRBD2. Losses at the gene ends were 10 bases for V and 2 bases for J; bases not matched to a gene: 22. Germline CDR1 is SNHLY and CDR2 is FYNNEI. CDR3 length: 19 residues. CDR3 DNA sequence: TGTGCCATCTCCCCGGGACTAGTAAGCGGCTTTATAACCTACAATGAGCAGTTCTTC. Amino acid sequence: CAISPGLVSGFITYNEQFF.

This clonotype has a handful of counts. The V and J genes are TRBV20-1 and TRBJ1-1; TRBD1 matches 7 bases. J gave up 4 bases and V 4 bases, and 9 bases lay outside the gene matches. CDR1 is DFQATT and CDR2 is SNEGSKA in the germline V gene (reference sequence). The CDR3 is 14 residues long. The CDR3 DNA is TGCAGTGCTACCGACAGGGACTGGGCCACTGAAGCTTTCTTT. This sequence encodes CSATDRDWATEAFF.

The genes are TRBV7-6 and TRBJ2-7; perhaps TRBD2 as D (6 bases). This CDR3 is built from 12 residues. The V end was cut by 5 bases, the J end by 4 bases, with 9 bases between. The germline gives CDR1 SGHVS, CDR2 FNYEAQ. The chain's CDR3 is CASSAGRYEQYF. As DNA, the CDR3 is TGTGCCAGCAGCGCTGGGAGGTACGAGCAGTACTTC. The variable domain in full, completed from reference TRBV7-6 and TRBJ2-7, reads GAGVSQSPRYKVTKRGQDVALRCDPISGHVSLYWYRQALGQGPEFLTYFNYEAQQDKSGLPNDRFSAERPEGSISTLTIQRTEQRDSAMYRCASSAGRYEQYFGPGTRLTVT.

In its sample, this clonotype was seen many times. The chain has TRBV29-1 and TRBJ2-7; D remains ambiguous. The CDR3 runs 14 residues. Germline CDR1 SQVTM, CDR2 ANQGSEA. V dropped 1 base and J dropped 5 bases, with 15 bases sitting between them. CDR3 sequence (DNA): TGCAGCGTTGAAGGGCGACAAGATAACAACGAGCAGTACTTC. Protein sequence: CSVEGRQDNNEQYF.

This clonotype was counted a few times. The chain is built from TRBV7-2 and TRBJ1-1, with no clear D. CDR1 and CDR2 from the germline V gene are SGHTA and FQGNSA. Trimming removed 6 bases at V and 4 bases at J, with 15 bases between. This CDR3 is 14 amino acids long. Here the CDR3 reads CASRPVRTSTEAFF. Here the CDR3 DNA reads TGTGCCAGCAGACCGGTCCGGACCAGCACTGAAGCTTTCTTT.

The chain uses TRBV7-6 and TRBJ2-7; TRBD2 might be the D (6 bases). This CDR3 contains 14 residues. The ends were cut back, 2 bases at V and 3 bases at J, with 11 bases in the middle. CDR1 is SGHVS and CDR2 is FNYEAQ in the germline V gene. The CDR3 loop is CASSLYGSGYEQYF. The CDR3 DNA is TGTGCCAGCAGCTTATACGGGAGTGGCTACGAGCAGTACTTC.

This clonotype was detected only a few times. The J gene is TRBJ1-1, the V gene TRBV10-3; TRBD1 is a possible D gene (6 bases). The CDR3 spans 12 residues. In germline, CDR1 is ENHRY, CDR2 SYGVKD. Trimming removed 10 bases at V and 2 bases at J, with 11 bases between. CDR3 loop: CATQDRNTEAFF. The CDR3 nucleotides are TGTGCCACCCAGGACAGAAACACTGAAGCTTTCTTT.

The chain combines TRBV7-9 with TRBJ2-1; the D is unclear. V dropped 4 bases and J dropped 7 bases, with 14 bases sitting between them. CDR3 length equals 14 residues. Looked up from germline, CDR1 is SEHNR and CDR2 is FQNEAQ (reference sequence). The CDR3 is CASSSSGVTNEQFF. DNA of the CDR3: TGTGCCAGCAGCTCTTCCGGAGTTACGAATGAGCAGTTCTTC.

The chain is built from TRBV29-1 and TRBJ2-3; D perhaps matches TRBD1 (5 bases). Germline values: CDR1 SQVTM, CDR2 ANQGSEA. Trimming left V 5 bases short and J 6 bases short, with 15 bases between. The CDR3 loop spans 13 amino acids. The CDR3 DNA follows: TGCAGCGTTAGAACTCAGGGTGGGGATACGCAGTATTTT. Protein sequence: CSVRTQGGDTQYF.

V is TRBV28 and J is TRBJ2-1; D could derive from TRBD1 or TRBD2 (5 bases each). The germline V and J ends were trimmed by 5 bases and 7 bases, with 18 bases remaining between them. The CDR3 sequence is 15 residues long. In germline, CDR1 is MDHEN, CDR2 SYDVKM. The CDR3 here is CASSTAGGTDNEQFF. Written as DNA, the CDR3 is TGTGCCAGCAGTACGGCAGGTGGGACGGATAATGAGCAGTTCTTC.

In its sample, this clonotype was seen many times. The chain carries TRBV12-3 or TRBV12-4 and TRBJ2-7; 8 bases are a match to TRBD1. V shed 5 bases and J 2 bases; nucleotides not matched to a gene: 5. The CDR3 consists of 14 residues. The CDR3 coding sequence is TGTGCCAGCAGTCCGACAGGGGCGGCCTACGAGCAGTACTTC. Encoded protein: CASSPTGAAYEQYF.

V is TRBV21-1 and J is TRBJ2-3; the listed D gene, TRBD1, was not tested against the DNA. TRBV21-1 is marked as a pseudogene. This CDR3 spans 16 amino acids. The CDR3 loop is CASIKRTAQGADTQYF. For the CDR3, the DNA is TGTGCCAGCATCAAACGGACAGCACAAGGGGCAGATACGCAGTATTTT.

The chain uses TRBV20-1 and TRBJ2-5, with no clear D. The V gene's germline CDR1 is DFQATT and CDR2 SNEGSKA (reference sequence). With 3 bases removed from V and 5 bases from J, the gap between germline ends came to 10 bases. The CDR3 has 12 amino acids. Written as DNA, the CDR3 is TGCAGTGCTAGTTACCTCCCGGAGACCCAGTACTTC. This encodes CSASYLPETQYF.

This clonotype turned up a few times. The chain combines TRBV12-3 or TRBV12-4 with TRBJ2-3, with D hard to call. This CDR3 spans 14 amino acids. V was trimmed by 1 base and J by 3 bases, leaving 8 bases between them. In DNA form, the CDR3 reads TGTGCCAGCAGTTTAGGAGTGGGAACAGATACGCAGTATTTT. As protein: CASSLGVGTDTQYF.

The chain joins TRBV29-1 to TRBJ2-2; 11 nucleotides agree with TRBD1. V dropped 0 bases and J dropped 5; count of bases not matched to a gene: 5. Germline assignment: CDR1 SQVTM and CDR2 ANQGSEA. This CDR3 contains 16 residues. This chain's CDR3 is CSVEDSGTGGTGELFF. CDR3 DNA sequence: TGCAGCGTTGAAGACTCCGGGACAGGGGGGACCGGGGAGCTGTTTTTT.

In its sample, this clonotype was seen many times. This chain joins TRBV20-1 and TRBJ1-4, with 10 bases matching TRBD1. CDR1 is DFQATT and CDR2 is SNEGSKA in the germline V gene (reference sequence). The CDR3 length is 14 residues. The junction had 3 bases not matched to a gene; V was cut back by 1 base and J by 7 bases. CDR3 DNA: TGCAGTGCTAGAGCAGGACAGGGGGGTGAAAAACTGTTTTTT. Its protein product is CSARAGQGGEKLFF.

This chain uses TRBV27 with TRBJ1-2; TRBD1 is a possible D gene (6 bases). This CDR3 has 13 amino acids. Germline-derived CDR1 and CDR2 are MNHEY and SMNVEV (reference sequence). V lost 3 bases and J 3 bases, leaving 8 bases between the germline ends. CDR3 nucleotide sequence: TGTGCCAGCAGTTTTGGGGGCGACTATGGCTACACCTTC. The encoded protein is CASSFGGDYGYTF.